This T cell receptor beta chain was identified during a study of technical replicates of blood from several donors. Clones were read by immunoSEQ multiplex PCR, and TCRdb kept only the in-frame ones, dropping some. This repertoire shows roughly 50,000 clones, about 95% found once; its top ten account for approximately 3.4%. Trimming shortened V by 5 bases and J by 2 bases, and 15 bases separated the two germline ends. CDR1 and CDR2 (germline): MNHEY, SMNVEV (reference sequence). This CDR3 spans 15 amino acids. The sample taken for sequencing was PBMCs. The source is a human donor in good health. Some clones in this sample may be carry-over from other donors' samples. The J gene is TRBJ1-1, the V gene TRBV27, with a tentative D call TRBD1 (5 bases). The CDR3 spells CASSLVREINTEAFF. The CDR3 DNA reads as TGTGCCAGCAGTCTCGTCAGGGAAATAAACACTGAAGCTTTCTTT.